This entry lists 21 T cell receptor beta chains sequenced from one sample in a study of blood T cell repertoires in COVID-19. Method: immunoSEQ multiplex PCR; TCRdb's copy keeps in-frame clones and lacks some. The repertoire holds about 330,000 clones, with more than 85% as singletons. Sequenced input: PBMCs or T cells enriched from blood (not recorded which). All receptors come from a woman aged 30 to 39 who had recovered from COVID-19.

The chain recombines TRBV6-5 with TRBJ1-2; 9 nucleotides match TRBD1. Losses at the gene ends were 6 bases for V and 6 bases for J; bases not matched to a gene: 11. This CDR3 spans 15 amino acids. Germline values: CDR1 MNHEY, CDR2 SVGAGI. CDR3 DNA sequence: TGTGCCAGCAGGAGGTCCGGGACAGGGTGGGATGGCTACACCTTC. Encoded protein: CASRRSGTGWDGYTF.

This rearrangement joins TRBV19 to TRBJ1-5; D is unclear. Germline V lookup: CDR1 LNHDA, CDR2 SQIVND (reference sequence). Trimming took 5 bases from V and 9 from J, leaving 8 bases between them. The CDR3 sequence is 11 residues long. The CDR3 protein is CASSGEGPQHF. For the CDR3, the DNA is TGTGCCAGTAGTGGAGAGGGGCCCCAGCATTTT. Full variable domain (outside the CDR3, taken from reference TRBV19 and TRBJ1-5): DGGITQSPKYLFRKEGQNVTLSCEQNLNHDAMYWYRQDPGQGLRLIYYSQIVNDFQKGDIAEGYSVSREKKESFPLTVTSAQKNPTAFYLCASSGEGPQHFGDGTRLSIL.

The chain recombines TRBV7-2 with TRBJ2-1, with D tentatively TRBD2 (5 bases). Germline V lookup: CDR1 SGHTA, CDR2 FQGNSA. V was shortened by 5 bases and J by 4 bases, with 18 bases between the two germline ends. CDR3 length equals 16 residues. The CDR3 protein is CASSGIRVASYNEQFF. The CDR3 DNA reads TGTGCCAGCAGCGGAATCCGGGTAGCGTCTTACAATGAGCAGTTCTTC.

The CDR3 DNA follows: TGTGCCAGCAGCCCGGGGGACTTCCCTTCGAACACCATATATTTT. It yields the protein CASSPGDFPSNTIYF. The chain recombines TRBV28 with TRBJ1-3; perhaps TRBD1 as D (5 bases). This CDR3 is built from 15 residues. Germline lookup yields CDR1 MDHEN and CDR2 SYDVKM. V lost 6 bases and J 7 bases, leaving 19 bases between the germline ends. Based on the CDR3 plus reference TRBV28 and TRBJ1-3, the full variable domain is DVKVTQSSRYLVKRTGEKVFLECVQDMDHENMFWYRQDPGLGLRLIYFSYDVKMKEKGDIPEGYSVSREKKERFSLILESASTNQTSMYLCASSPGDFPSNTIYFGEGSWLTVV.

The J gene is TRBJ2-5, the V gene TRBV7-3; TRBD1 matches 8 bases. Germline CDR1 and CDR2: SGHTA and FQGTGA. This CDR3 contains 13 residues. J was trimmed by 5 bases and V by 5 bases; bases with no gene match: 4. The CDR3 loop is CASSPNRGETQYF. Written as DNA, the CDR3 is TGTGCCAGCAGCCCTAACAGGGGGGAGACCCAGTACTTC.

V usage is TRBV7-3 and J usage is TRBJ2-1; 9 positions agree with TRBD1. J was trimmed by 8 bases and V by 4 bases; bases with no gene match: 12. Germline V gene data show CDR1 as SGHTA and CDR2 as FQGTGA. CDR3 size: 16 residues. As DNA, the CDR3 is TGTGCCAGCAGCTCCTCCGGGACAGGGCTTCGGGATGAGCAGTTCTTC. Amino acid sequence: CASSSSGTGLRDEQFF.

In nucleotides, the CDR3 is TGTGCCAGCAGTTGGCAACCGGGACAGCTCTATGGCTACACCTTC. This encodes CASSWQPGQLYGYTF. The gene calls are TRBV6-2 or TRBV6-3 and TRBJ1-2; 7 nucleotides align to TRBD1. V lost 4 bases to trimming and J lost 4 bases; unmatched junction nucleotides: 9. Germline CDR1 MNHEY, CDR2 SVGEGT. CDR3 size: 15 residues.

The chain couples TRBV27 to TRBJ1-1; D remains unclear. The CDR3 loop spans 15 amino acids. Trimming took 7 bases from V and 0 from J, leaving 15 bases between them. Germline V gene data show CDR1 as MNHEY and CDR2 as SMNVEV (reference sequence). CDR3 in DNA: TGTGCCAGCAAACACAGTCCCAGCTTGAACACTGAAGCTTTCTTT. It yields the protein CASKHSPSLNTEAFF.

The CDR3 sequence is CASSEFRGASGYTF. The CDR3 DNA sequence: TGTGCCAGCAGTGAATTCAGGGGGGCGAGTGGCTACACCTTC. The chain uses TRBV25-1 and TRBJ1-2; 7 positions agree with TRBD1. Per the germline V gene, CDR1 is MGHDK and CDR2 is SYGVNS. Trimming at V came to 1 base and at J to 7 bases, leaving 6 bases not matched to a gene. The CDR3 loop spans 14 amino acids.

The V and J genes are TRBV4-3 and TRBJ2-7; 11 bases line up with TRBD2. V was pared by 3 bases and J by 4 bases, with 5 bases of the junction left unmatched. Germline-derived CDR1 and CDR2 are LGHNA and YSLEER. This CDR3 has 15 amino acids. The CDR3 DNA reads as TGCGCCAGCAGCCACTTCGGGACTAGCGGTTACGAGCAGTACTTC. It is translated as CASSHFGTSGYEQYF.

This clone turned up a few times. V and J are TRBV2 and TRBJ2-3; 9 bases agree with TRBD2. V shed 3 bases, J shed 6 bases, and the junction held 7 bases outside the gene matches. This CDR3 has 15 amino acids. In germline, CDR1 is SNHLY, CDR2 FYNNEI. CDR3 protein: CASSDRGRAADTQYF. The CDR3 DNA is TGTGCCAGCAGTGATCGCGGGAGGGCCGCGGATACGCAGTATTTT.

This clone was picked up a small number of times. The rearrangement uses TRBV7-2 and TRBJ2-1, with no clear D. The CDR3 length is 14 residues. Germline CDR1 SGHTA, CDR2 FQGNSA. V lost 5 bases to trimming and J lost 6 bases, with 14 bases between them. CDR3 loop: CASSTMLFSNEQFF. CDR3 nucleotides: TGTGCCAGCAGCACTATGCTATTCAGCAATGAGCAGTTCTTC.

This clone appeared once. The genes are TRBV5-1 and TRBJ1-1; 10 positions agree with TRBD1. Germline values: CDR1 SGHRS, CDR2 YFSETQ. CDR3 length: 15 amino acids. Trimming took 6 bases from V and 4 from J; bases not matched to a gene: 9. The CDR3 DNA reads TGCGCCAGCATGACCGGGACAGGGGCGCGCACTGAAGCTTTCTTT. It yields the protein CASMTGTGARTEAFF. The full variable domain, completed using reference TRBV5-1 and TRBJ1-1, is KAGVTQTPRYLIKTRGQQVTLSCSPISGHRSVSWYQQTPGQGLQFLFEYFSETQRNKGNFPGRFSGRQFSNSRSEMNVSTLELGDSALYLCASMTGTGARTEAFFGQGTRLTVV.

The chain employs TRBV2 and TRBJ1-2, with D unclear. The ends were cut back, 3 bases at V and 4 bases at J, with 6 bases in the middle. The CDR3 totals 12 residues. Germline V gene data show CDR1 as SNHLY and CDR2 as FYNNEI. The CDR3 here is CASSDNSYGYTF. Here the CDR3 DNA reads TGTGCCAGCAGTGACAACTCCTATGGCTACACCTTC.

The genes are TRBV27 and TRBJ1-2; perhaps TRBD1 as D (6 bases). Trimming removed 3 bases from V and 2 bases from J, with 19 bases in between. This CDR3 has 17 amino acids. Germline V gives CDR1 MNHEY, CDR2 SMNVEV (reference sequence). CDR3 in amino acids: CASSLVKPTGSNYGYTF. Written as DNA, the CDR3 is TGTGCCAGCAGTTTGGTAAAACCGACAGGTTCCAACTATGGCTACACCTTC.

The rearrangement uses TRBV5-4 and TRBJ2-3; 9 positions agree with TRBD2. The junction had 8 bases not matched to a gene; V was cut back by 6 bases and J by 6 bases. Germline assignment: CDR1 SGHNT and CDR2 YYREEE (reference sequence). The CDR3 is 14 amino acids. CDR3 nucleotide sequence: TGTGCCAGCAAGGGCGGGGGGGCGTATGATACGCAGTATTTT. This codes for CASKGGGAYDTQYF.

The count of this clone is one. This CDR3 reads CASSFDTWGQGGGKQYF. The DNA of the CDR3 is TGTGCCAGCAGCTTCGATACTTGGGGACAGGGTGGTGGAAAGCAGTACTTC. V and J are TRBV11-2 and TRBJ2-7; 9 nucleotides line up with TRBD1. J gave up 8 bases and V 3 bases, and 17 bases lay outside the gene matches. Per germline, CDR1 SGHAT and CDR2 FQNNGV. The CDR3 sequence is 17 residues long.

V and J are TRBV10-3 and TRBJ2-1; 14 bases align to TRBD2. The CDR3 totals 16 residues. The germline V gene has CDR1 ENHRY and CDR2 SYGVKD. V shed 6 bases, J shed 5 bases, and the junction held 6 bases outside the gene matches. The chain's CDR3 is CAIRGTSGRRDNEQFF. The DNA of the CDR3 is TGTGCCATCAGGGGGACTAGCGGGAGAAGGGACAATGAGCAGTTCTTC.

The rearrangement links TRBV13 to TRBJ2-2; 15 nucleotides align to TRBD2. This CDR3 spans 20 amino acids. Looked up from germline, CDR1 is PRHDT and CDR2 is FYEKMQ (reference sequence). V trimming: 5 bases; J trimming: 5 bases; junction bases outside the gene matches: 15. The CDR3 region has the DNA TGTGCCAGCAGCACCCGCGGATACTACGGACTAGCGGGGGGGACCGGGGAGCTGTTTTTT. It yields the protein CASSTRGYYGLAGGTGELFF.

The chain couples TRBV11-2 to TRBJ2-5, with D possibly being TRBD1 (6 bases). The CDR3 is 17 amino acids. V lost 5 bases, J lost 7 bases, and 26 bases lay in between. In germline, CDR1 is SGHAT, CDR2 FQNNGV. The CDR3 here is CASSPPLRRQDRGTQYF. CDR3 coding DNA: TGTGCCAGCAGCCCCCCCCTGCGGAGACAGGATAGAGGGACCCAGTACTTC.

The J gene is TRBJ1-5, the V gene TRBV6-2 or TRBV6-3; D not resolved. V lost 2 bases to trimming and J lost 6 bases, with 8 bases between them. Per germline, CDR1 MNHEY and CDR2 SVGEGT. The CDR3 extends over 13 amino acids. The CDR3 DNA sequence: TGTGCCAGCAGTTACCCCCTTCCTCAGCCCCAGCATTTT. This codes for CASSYPLPQPQHF.